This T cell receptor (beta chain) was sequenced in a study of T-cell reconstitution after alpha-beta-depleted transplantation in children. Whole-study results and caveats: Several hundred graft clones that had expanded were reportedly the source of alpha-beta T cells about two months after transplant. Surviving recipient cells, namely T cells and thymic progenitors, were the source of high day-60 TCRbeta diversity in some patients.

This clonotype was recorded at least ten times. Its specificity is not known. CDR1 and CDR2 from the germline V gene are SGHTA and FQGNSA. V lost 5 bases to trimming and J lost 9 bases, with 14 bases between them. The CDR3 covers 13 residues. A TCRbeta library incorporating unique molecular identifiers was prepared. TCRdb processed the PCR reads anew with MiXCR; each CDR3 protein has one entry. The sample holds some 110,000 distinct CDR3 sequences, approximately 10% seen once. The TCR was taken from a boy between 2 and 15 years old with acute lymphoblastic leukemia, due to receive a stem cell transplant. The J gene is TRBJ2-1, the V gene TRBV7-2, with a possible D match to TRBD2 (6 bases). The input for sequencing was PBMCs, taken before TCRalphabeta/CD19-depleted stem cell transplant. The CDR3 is CASSPRRGLEQFF. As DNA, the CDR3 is TGTGCCAGCAGCCCCAGGCGGGGTCTTGAGCAGTTCTTC.